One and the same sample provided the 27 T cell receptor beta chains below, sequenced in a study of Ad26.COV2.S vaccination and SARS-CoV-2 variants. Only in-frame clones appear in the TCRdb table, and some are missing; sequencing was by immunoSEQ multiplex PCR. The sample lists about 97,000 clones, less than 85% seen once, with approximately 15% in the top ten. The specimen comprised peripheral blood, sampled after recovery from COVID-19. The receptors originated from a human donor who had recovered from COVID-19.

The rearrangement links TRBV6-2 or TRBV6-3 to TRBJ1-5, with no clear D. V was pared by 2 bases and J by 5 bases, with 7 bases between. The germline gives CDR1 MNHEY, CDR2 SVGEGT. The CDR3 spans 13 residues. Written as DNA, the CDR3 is TGTGCCAGCAGTTACGTTCGGGATCAGCCCCAGCATTTT. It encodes CASSYVRDQPQHF.

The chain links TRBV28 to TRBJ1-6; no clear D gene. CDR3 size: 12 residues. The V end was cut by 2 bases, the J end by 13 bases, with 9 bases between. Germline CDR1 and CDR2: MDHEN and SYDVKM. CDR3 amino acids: CASSLKGNPLHF. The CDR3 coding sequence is TGTGCCAGCAGTTTAAAGGGAAATCCCCTCCACTTT. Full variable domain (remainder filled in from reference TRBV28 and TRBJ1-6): DVKVTQSSRYLVKRTGEKVFLECVQDMDHENMFWYRQDPGLGLRLIYFSYDVKMKEKGDIPEGYSVSREKKERFSLILESASTNQTSMYLCASSLKGNPLHFGNGTRLTVT.

The CDR3 region has the DNA TGTGCCAGCAGCCGAGGGACGGGAGAGAAAGTCTACGAGCAGTACTTC. It yields the protein CASSRGTGEKVYEQYF. The chain has TRBV5-4 and TRBJ2-7; a possible D gene is TRBD2 (6 bases). The CDR3 sequence is 16 residues long. Trimming removed 4 bases from V and 3 bases from J, with 20 bases in between. Germline V lookup: CDR1 SGHNT, CDR2 YYREEE (reference sequence).

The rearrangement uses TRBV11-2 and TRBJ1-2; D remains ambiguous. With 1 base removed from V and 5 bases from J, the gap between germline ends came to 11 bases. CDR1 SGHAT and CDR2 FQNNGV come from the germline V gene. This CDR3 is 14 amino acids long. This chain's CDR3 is CASSLGVESYGYTF. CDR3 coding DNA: TGTGCCAGCAGCTTAGGAGTGGAATCTTATGGCTACACCTTC.

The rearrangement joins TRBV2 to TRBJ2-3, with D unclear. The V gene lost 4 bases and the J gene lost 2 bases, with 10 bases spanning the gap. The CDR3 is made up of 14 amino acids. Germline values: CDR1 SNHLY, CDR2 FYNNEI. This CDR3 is CASSVESYTDTQYF. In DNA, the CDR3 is TGTGCCAGCAGTGTGGAGAGTTACACAGATACGCAGTATTTT.

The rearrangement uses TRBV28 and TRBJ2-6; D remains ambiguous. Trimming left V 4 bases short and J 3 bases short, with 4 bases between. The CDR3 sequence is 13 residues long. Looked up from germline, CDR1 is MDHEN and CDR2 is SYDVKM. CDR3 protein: CASSSSGANVLTF. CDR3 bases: TGTGCCAGCAGTTCCAGTGGGGCCAACGTCCTGACTTTC.

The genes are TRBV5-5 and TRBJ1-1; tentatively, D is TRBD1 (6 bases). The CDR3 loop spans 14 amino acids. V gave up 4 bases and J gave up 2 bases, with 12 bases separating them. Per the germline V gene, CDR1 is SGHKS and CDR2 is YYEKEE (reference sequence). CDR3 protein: CASSPRTENTEAFF. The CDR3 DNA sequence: TGTGCCAGCAGCCCCCGGACAGAAAACACTGAAGCTTTCTTT.

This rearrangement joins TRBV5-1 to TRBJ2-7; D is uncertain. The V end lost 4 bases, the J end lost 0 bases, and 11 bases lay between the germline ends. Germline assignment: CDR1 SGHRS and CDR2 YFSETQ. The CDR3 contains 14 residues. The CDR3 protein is CASSLSQSSYEQYF. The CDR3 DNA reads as TGCGCCAGCAGCCTATCGCAGAGCTCCTACGAGCAGTACTTC.

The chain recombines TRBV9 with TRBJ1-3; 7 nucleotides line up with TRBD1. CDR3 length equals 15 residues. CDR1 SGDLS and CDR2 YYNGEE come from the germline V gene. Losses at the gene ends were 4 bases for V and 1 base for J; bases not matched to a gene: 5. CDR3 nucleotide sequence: TGTGCCAGCAGCACCCGACAGGGATCTGGAAACACCATATATTTT. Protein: CASSTRQGSGNTIYF.

CDR3 in DNA: TGCAGCATAATAGGGGAGAGGGCGTACGAGCAGTACTTC. Protein: CSIIGERAYEQYF. The genes are TRBV29-1 and TRBJ2-7; possibly TRBD1 or TRBD2 for D (5 bases each). Germline CDR1 and CDR2: SQVTM and ANQGSEA. The germline V and J ends were trimmed by 8 bases and 4 bases, with 18 bases remaining between them. The CDR3 loop spans 13 amino acids.

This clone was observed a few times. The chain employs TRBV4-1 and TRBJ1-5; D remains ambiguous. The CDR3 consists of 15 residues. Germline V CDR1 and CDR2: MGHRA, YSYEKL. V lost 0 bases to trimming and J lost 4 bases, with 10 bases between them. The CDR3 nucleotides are TGCGCCAGCAGCCAAGATCCGCAGCCAAATCAGCCCCAGCATTTT. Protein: CASSQDPQPNQPQHF.

CDR3 residues: CASSILQSTGELFF. CDR3 DNA sequence: TGTGCCAGCAGTATTCTTCAATCCACCGGGGAGCTGTTTTTT. The V gene is TRBV2, the J gene TRBJ2-2; D is ambiguous. The CDR3 is 14 residues long. V lost 5 bases, J lost 4 bases, and 11 bases lay in between. Germline V gives CDR1 SNHLY, CDR2 FYNNEI.

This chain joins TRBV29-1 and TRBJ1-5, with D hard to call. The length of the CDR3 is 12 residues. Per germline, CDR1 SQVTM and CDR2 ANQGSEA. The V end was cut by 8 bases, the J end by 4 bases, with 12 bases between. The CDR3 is CSFREPNQPQHF. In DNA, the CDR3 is TGCAGCTTTCGGGAGCCGAATCAGCCCCAGCATTTT. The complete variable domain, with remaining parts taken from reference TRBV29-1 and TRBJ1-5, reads SAVISQKPSRDICQRGTSLTIQCQVDSQVTMMFWYRQQPGQSLTLIATANQGSEATYESGFVIDKFPISRPNLTFSTLTVSNMSPEDSSIYLCSFREPNQPQHFGDGTRLSIL.

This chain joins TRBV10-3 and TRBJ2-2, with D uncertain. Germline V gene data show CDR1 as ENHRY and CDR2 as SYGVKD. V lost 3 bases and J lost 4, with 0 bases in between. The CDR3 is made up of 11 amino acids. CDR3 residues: CAISDTGELFF. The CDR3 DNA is TGTGCCATCAGTGACACCGGGGAGCTGTTTTTT.

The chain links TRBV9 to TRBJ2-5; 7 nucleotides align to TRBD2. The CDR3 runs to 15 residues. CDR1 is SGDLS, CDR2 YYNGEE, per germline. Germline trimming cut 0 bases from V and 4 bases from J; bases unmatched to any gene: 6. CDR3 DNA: TGTGCCAGCAGCGTAGCTCCCGGGGAGGGAGAGACCCAGTACTTC. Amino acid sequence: CASSVAPGEGETQYF.

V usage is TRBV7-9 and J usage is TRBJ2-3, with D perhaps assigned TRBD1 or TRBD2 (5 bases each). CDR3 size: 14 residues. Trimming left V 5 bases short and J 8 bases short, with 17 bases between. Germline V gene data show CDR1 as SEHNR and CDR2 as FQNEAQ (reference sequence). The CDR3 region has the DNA TGTGCCAGCAGCCAGGGACCCAGACATGGTACGCAGTATTTT. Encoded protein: CASSQGPRHGTQYF.

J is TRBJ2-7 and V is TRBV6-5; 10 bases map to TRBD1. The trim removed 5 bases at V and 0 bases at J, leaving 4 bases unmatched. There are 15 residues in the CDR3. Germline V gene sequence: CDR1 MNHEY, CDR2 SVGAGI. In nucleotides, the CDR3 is TGTGCCAGCAGTACACGGACAGGGGGCTCCTACGAGCAGTACTTC. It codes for CASSTRTGGSYEQYF.

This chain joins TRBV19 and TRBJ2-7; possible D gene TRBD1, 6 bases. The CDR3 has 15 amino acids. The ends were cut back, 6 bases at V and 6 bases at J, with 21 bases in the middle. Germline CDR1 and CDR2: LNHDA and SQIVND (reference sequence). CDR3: CASSPRPGTPSEQYF. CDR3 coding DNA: TGTGCCAGTAGCCCTAGACCCGGGACACCTTCCGAGCAGTACTTC.

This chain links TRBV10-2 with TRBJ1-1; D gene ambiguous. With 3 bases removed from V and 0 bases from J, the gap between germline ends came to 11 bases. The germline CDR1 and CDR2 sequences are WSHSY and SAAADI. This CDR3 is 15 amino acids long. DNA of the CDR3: TGCGCCAGCAGTGAAGAAGGACGCCTGAACACTGAAGCTTTCTTT. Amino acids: CASSEEGRLNTEAFF.

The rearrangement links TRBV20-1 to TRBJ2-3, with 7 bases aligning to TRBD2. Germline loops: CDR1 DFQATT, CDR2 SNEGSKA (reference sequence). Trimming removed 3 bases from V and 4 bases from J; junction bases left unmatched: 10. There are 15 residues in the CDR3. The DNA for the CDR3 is TGCAGTGCTAGTAGGGGCCCGGGGGGTGCAGATACGCAGTATTTT. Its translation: CSASRGPGGADTQYF.

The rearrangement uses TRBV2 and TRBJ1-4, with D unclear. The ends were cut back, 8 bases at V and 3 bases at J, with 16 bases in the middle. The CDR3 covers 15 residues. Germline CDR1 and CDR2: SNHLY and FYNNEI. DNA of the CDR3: TGTGCCAGCGTCTTGGGCGGAGGGCCTAATGAAAAACTGTTTTTT. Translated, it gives CASVLGGGPNEKLFF.

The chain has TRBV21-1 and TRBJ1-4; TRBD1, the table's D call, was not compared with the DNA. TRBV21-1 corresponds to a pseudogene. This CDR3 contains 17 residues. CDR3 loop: CASSKPHREGSGEKLFF. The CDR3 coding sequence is TGTGCCAGCAGCAAACCGCACAGGGAAGGGTCTGGTGAAAAACTGTTTTTT.

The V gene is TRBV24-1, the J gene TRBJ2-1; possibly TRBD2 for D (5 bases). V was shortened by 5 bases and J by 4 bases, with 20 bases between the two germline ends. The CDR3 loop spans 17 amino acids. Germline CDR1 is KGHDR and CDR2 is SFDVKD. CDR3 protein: CATSALDSTASYNEQFF. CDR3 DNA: TGTGCCACCAGTGCCCTGGACTCTACCGCGTCGTACAATGAGCAGTTCTTC.

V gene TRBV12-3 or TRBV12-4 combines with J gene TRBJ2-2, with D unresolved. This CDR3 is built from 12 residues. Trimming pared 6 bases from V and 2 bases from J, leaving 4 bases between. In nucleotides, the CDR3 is TGTGCCAGCAGCATAAACACCGGGGAGCTGTTTTTT. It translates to CASSINTGELFF.

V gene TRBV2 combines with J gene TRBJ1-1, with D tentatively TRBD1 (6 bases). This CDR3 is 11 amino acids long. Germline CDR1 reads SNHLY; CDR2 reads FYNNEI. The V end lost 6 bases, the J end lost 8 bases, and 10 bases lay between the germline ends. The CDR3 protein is CASRLTGEAFF. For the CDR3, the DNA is TGTGCCAGCAGGCTTACAGGGGAAGCTTTCTTT.

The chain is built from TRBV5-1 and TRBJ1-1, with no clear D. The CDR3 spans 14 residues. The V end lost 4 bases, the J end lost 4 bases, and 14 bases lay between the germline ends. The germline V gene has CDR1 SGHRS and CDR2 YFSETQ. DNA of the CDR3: TGCGCCAGCAGCCCTGGATTTGGAGGCACTGAAGCTTTCTTT. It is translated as CASSPGFGGTEAFF.

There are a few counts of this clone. CDR3 amino acids: CASSPPLPGELFF. The CDR3 bases are TGCGCCAGCAGCCCCCCACTACCCGGGGAGCTGTTTTTT. This chain links TRBV5-1 with TRBJ2-2, with no clear D. Trimming stripped 4 bases from V and 6 bases from J, with 10 bases between. The CDR3 extends over 13 amino acids. The germline gives CDR1 SGHRS, CDR2 YFSETQ.